These 26 T cell receptor beta chains share one sample of origin, sequenced in a study of blood T cell repertoires in COVID-19. Assay: immunoSEQ multiplex PCR; the TCRdb copy retains only in-frame clones and omits some. The sample carries over 200,000 clones, 80% to 95% recorded once. The sequencing sample was made of peripheral blood. The source is a man aged 55 to 70 with COVID-19, enrolled during active disease.

J is TRBJ2-1 and V is TRBV20-1; maybe TRBD1 (5 bases). Germline values: CDR1 DFQATT, CDR2 SNEGSKA (reference sequence). The CDR3 has 14 residues. V lost 3 bases and J lost 3, with 12 bases in between. For the CDR3, the DNA is TGCAGTGCTAGTGACAGAACACACTACAATGAGCAGTTCTTC. It encodes CSASDRTHYNEQFF.

The genes are TRBV6-6 and TRBJ2-3, with 9 positions matching TRBD1. With V trimmed by 1 base and J by 4 bases, 3 bases remained unmatched. CDR1 MNHNY and CDR2 SVGAGI come from the germline V gene (reference sequence). The CDR3 loop spans 15 amino acids. The CDR3 nucleotides are TGTGCCAGCAGTTACTGGGGACAGGGTGCAGATACGCAGTATTTT. This codes for CASSYWGQGADTQYF.

V and J are TRBV30 and TRBJ1-6; 11 positions match TRBD1. Germline-derived CDR1 and CDR2 are GTSNPN and SVGIG (reference sequence). The CDR3 has 14 residues. Trimming took 3 bases from V and 8 from J; bases not matched to a gene: 3. Written as DNA, the CDR3 is TGTGCCTGGAGCCAGGACAGGGGGCATTCACCCCTCCACTTT. It yields the protein CAWSQDRGHSPLHF.

V and J are TRBV7-6 and TRBJ2-1; 7 bases line up with TRBD2. CDR1 SGHVS and CDR2 FNYEAQ come from the germline V gene. This CDR3 contains 16 residues. The J segment lost 0 bases and the V segment lost 2 bases, leaving 4 bases of the junction unmatched. Here the CDR3 DNA reads TGTGCCAGCAGCTTAAAGCGGGGAGGCTCCTACAATGAGCAGTTCTTC. Translation gives CASSLKRGGSYNEQFF. The complete variable domain, with remaining parts taken from reference TRBV7-6 and TRBJ2-1, reads GAGVSQSPRYKVTKRGQDVALRCDPISGHVSLYWYRQALGQGPEFLTYFNYEAQQDKSGLPNDRFSAERPEGSISTLTIQRTEQRDSAMYRCASSLKRGGSYNEQFFGPGTRLTVL.

This clone was observed once. This sequence joins TRBV30 and TRBJ2-2; weak D call: TRBD2 (5 bases). This CDR3 contains 14 residues. The germline V gene has CDR1 GTSNPN and CDR2 SVGIG (reference sequence). Deletions cut 3 bases from V and 3 bases from J, with 11 bases between. The CDR3 is CAWRGDSYTGELFF. Here the CDR3 DNA reads TGTGCCTGGAGGGGAGACTCTTACACCGGGGAGCTGTTTTTT.

The chain joins TRBV27 to TRBJ2-7, with TRBD1 matching over 7 bases. This CDR3 spans 14 amino acids. Trimming at V came to 4 bases and at J to 6 bases, leaving 9 bases not matched to a gene. The germline V gene has CDR1 MNHEY and CDR2 SMNVEV (reference sequence). The CDR3 DNA reads as TGTGCCAGCAGTTGGGAGACAGGGAAAGGCGAGCAGTACTTC. It is translated as CASSWETGKGEQYF.

The V and J genes are TRBV5-1 and TRBJ2-2; D perhaps matches TRBD1 (6 bases). Germline CDR1 SGHRS, CDR2 YFSETQ. The CDR3 sequence is 17 residues long. V lost 1 base and J lost 2, with 15 bases in between. This CDR3 is CASSLMSQGINTGELFF. In DNA, the CDR3 is TGCGCCAGCAGCTTGATGTCACAGGGAATAAACACCGGGGAGCTGTTTTTT. Using reference TRBV5-1 and TRBJ2-2 for the parts outside the CDR3, the full variable domain is KAGVTQTPRYLIKTRGQQVTLSCSPISGHRSVSWYQQTPGQGLQFLFEYFSETQRNKGNFPGRFSGRQFSNSRSEMNVSTLELGDSALYLCASSLMSQGINTGELFFGEGSRLTVL.

The table lists this clone with a few counts. V usage is TRBV6-5 and J usage is TRBJ2-1; D unresolved. Germline V gene sequence: CDR1 MNHEY, CDR2 SVGAGI. This CDR3 has 11 residues. V lost 4 bases and J 15 bases, leaving 13 bases between the germline ends. The CDR3 protein is CASSFNRQVFF. The CDR3 coding sequence is TGTGCCAGCAGTTTCAACCGTCAGGTGTTCTTC.

The CDR3 coding sequence is TGTGCCAGCAGGATAGGGACAGGGGGCGGACAGGGCAATCAGCCCCAGCATTTT. This encodes CASRIGTGGGQGNQPQHF. The chain joins TRBV28 to TRBJ1-5, with 12 bases identical to TRBD1. This CDR3 region has 18 residues. Germline lookup yields CDR1 MDHEN and CDR2 SYDVKM. The junction had 11 bases not matched to a gene; V was cut back by 6 bases and J by 2 bases.

The CDR3 spells CAWIGAREQYF. DNA of the CDR3: TGTGCCTGGATCGGTGCCCGGGAGCAGTACTTC. The J gene is TRBJ2-7, the V gene TRBV30, with D unresolved. Germline V CDR1 and CDR2: GTSNPN, SVGIG (reference sequence). The CDR3 is 11 residues long. With 4 bases removed from V and 7 bases from J, the gap between germline ends came to 11 bases.

V gene TRBV3-1 (or the pseudogene TRBV3-2) combines with J gene TRBJ2-1, with 9 bases that match TRBD2. The ends lost 1 base at V and 0 bases at J; junction bases unmatched: 1. From germline, CDR1 is LGHDT and CDR2 YNNKEL (reference sequence). The CDR3 loop spans 16 amino acids. CDR3: CASSQVAGASYNEQFF. The CDR3 bases are TGTGCCAGCAGCCAAGTAGCGGGGGCCTCCTACAATGAGCAGTTCTTC.

This chain connects TRBV2 to TRBJ1-3; D is perhaps TRBD1 (5 bases). This CDR3 is built from 14 residues. V was cut by 6 bases and J by 1 base, with 10 bases left in between. The germline V gene encodes CDR1 SNHLY and CDR2 FYNNEI. CDR3 nucleotide sequence: TGTGCCAGCAGAGAACGGGGGTCTGGAAACACCATATATTTT. Translating it yields CASRERGSGNTIYF.

The V gene is TRBV29-1, the J gene TRBJ1-1, with D possibly matching TRBD1 (6 bases). Trimming left V 7 bases short and J 4 bases short, with 16 bases between. The CDR3 is 13 residues long. Germline V gene lookup returns CDR1 SQVTM and CDR2 ANQGSEA. The CDR3 sequence is CSAETGGGTEAFF. The CDR3 region has the DNA TGCAGCGCGGAAACGGGGGGCGGCACTGAAGCTTTCTTT.

In DNA, the CDR3 is TGTGCCAGCAGCCACCATCGGGGACAGGGCCCCTCCTACGAGCAGTACTTC. Translating gives CASSHHRGQGPSYEQYF. This chain joins TRBV3-1 (or the pseudogene TRBV3-2) and TRBJ2-7, with 9 nucleotides matching TRBD1. V dropped 3 bases and J dropped 0; count of bases not matched to a gene: 9. The CDR3 runs to 17 residues. Germline CDR1 and CDR2: LGHDT and YNNKEL (reference sequence).

The chain combines TRBV28 with TRBJ1-5; D gene ambiguous. Germline loops: CDR1 MDHEN, CDR2 SYDVKM. Trimming shortened V by 6 bases and J by 3 bases, and 18 bases separated the two germline ends. CDR3 length equals 16 residues. DNA for the CDR3: TGTGCCAGCAGCTACCGGGTCCGTCTAATCAATCAGCCCCAGCATTTT. It encodes CASSYRVRLINQPQHF.

The chain has TRBV4-3 and TRBJ1-6; no clear D. Germline values: CDR1 LGHNA, CDR2 YSLEER. The V end lost 0 bases, the J end lost 5 bases, and 14 bases lay between the germline ends. The CDR3 is 17 amino acids. The chain's CDR3 is CASSQEWFANNNSPLHF. CDR3 DNA: TGCGCCAGCAGCCAAGAATGGTTCGCGAATAATAATTCACCCCTCCACTTT.

V usage is TRBV28 and J usage is TRBJ1-2; no clear D. The CDR3 consists of 14 residues. V lost 1 base, J lost 2 bases, and 8 bases lay in between. Per germline, CDR1 MDHEN and CDR2 SYDVKM. As DNA, the CDR3 is TGTGCCAGCAGTTTATTGACATCAAACTATGGCTACACCTTC. Its protein product is CASSLLTSNYGYTF.

This sequence joins TRBV5-1 and TRBJ2-7; D unclear. CDR1 and CDR2 (germline): SGHRS, YFSETQ. Trimming took off 2 bases at V and 9 bases at J, with 21 bases between the two ends. CDR3 size: 15 residues. As DNA, the CDR3 is TGCGCCAGCAGCTTATCCTCCACAGAATCAGTGGGGCAGTACTTC. As protein: CASSLSSTESVGQYF.

The CDR3 protein is CAIAKDILNTEAFF. DNA of the CDR3: TGTGCCATCGCGAAGGACATATTGAACACTGAAGCTTTCTTT. The gene calls are TRBV10-3 and TRBJ1-1, with D possibly matching TRBD1 (5 bases). The CDR3 is 14 amino acids. V was trimmed by 8 bases and J by 0 bases, leaving 13 bases between them. Germline CDR1 and CDR2: ENHRY and SYGVKD.

This clone appeared a single time. The J gene is TRBJ2-5, the V gene TRBV3-1 (or the pseudogene TRBV3-2); TRBD2 agrees at 8 bases. Germline V CDR1 and CDR2: LGHDT, YNNKEL (reference sequence). The CDR3 covers 14 residues. Trimming at V came to 6 bases and at J to 2 bases, leaving 5 bases not matched to a gene. CDR3 nucleotides: TGTGCCAGCAGACTGACTAGCGCTCAAGAGACCCAGTACTTC. Residues: CASRLTSAQETQYF.

The genes are TRBV2 and TRBJ1-6, with TRBD1 matching over 12 bases. The J segment lost 9 bases and the V segment lost 4 bases, leaving 7 bases of the junction unmatched. The germline CDR1 and CDR2 sequences are SNHLY and FYNNEI. The length of the CDR3 is 16 residues. In nucleotides, the CDR3 is TGTGCCAGCAGTGCCACCGGGACAGGGGGCGCTTCACCCCTCCACTTT. Amino acid sequence: CASSATGTGGASPLHF.

This chain connects TRBV27 to TRBJ1-1, with unresolved D. Looked up from germline, CDR1 is MNHEY and CDR2 is SMNVEV (reference sequence). V lost 8 bases and J 4 bases, leaving 14 bases between the germline ends. This CDR3 contains 13 residues. The CDR3 spells CASSGSRSTEAFF. CDR3 nucleotides: TGTGCCAGCTCCGGTTCCCGGTCCACTGAAGCTTTCTTT.

This sequence joins TRBV9 and TRBJ2-3, with 10 bases that match TRBD2. J gave up 5 bases and V 0 bases, and 3 bases lay outside the gene matches. The CDR3 extends over 15 amino acids. CDR1 and CDR2 from the germline V gene are SGDLS and YYNGEE. The CDR3 DNA reads as TGTGCCAGCAGCGTAGGACTAGCGGGTATAGATACGCAGTATTTT. It encodes CASSVGLAGIDTQYF.

Concerning this clone itself: This sample also contains other DNA sequences that code for the same CDR3. J is TRBJ1-5 and V is TRBV30; D call uncertain. Trimming removed 3 bases from V and 0 bases from J, with 3 bases in between. The CDR3 is 12 amino acids. Looked up from germline, CDR1 is GTSNPN and CDR2 is SVGIG (reference sequence). In nucleotides, the CDR3 is TGTGCCTGGAGCGGTAGCAATCAGCCCCAGCATTTT. Translating gives CAWSGSNQPQHF. Combining the CDR3 with reference TRBV30 and TRBJ1-5 gives the whole variable domain SQTIHQWPATLVQPVGSPLSLECTVEGTSNPNLYWYRQAAGRGLQLLFYSVGIGQISSEVPQNLSASRPQDRQFILSSKKLLLSDSGFYLCAWSGSNQPQHFGDGTRLSIL.

This clone was observed a single time. The chain carries TRBV2 and TRBJ1-5, with TRBD1 matching 8 bases. The J segment lost 4 bases and the V segment lost 4 bases, leaving 6 bases of the junction unmatched. The germline V gene has CDR1 SNHLY and CDR2 FYNNEI. The CDR3 has 15 residues. The CDR3 loop reads CASSGETGVNQPQHF. CDR3 coding DNA: TGTGCCAGCAGTGGCGAGACAGGGGTTAATCAGCCCCAGCATTTT.

The chain is built from TRBV7-2 and TRBJ2-5, with a tentative D call TRBD1 (5 bases). This CDR3 spans 14 amino acids. CDR1 and CDR2 (germline): SGHTA, FQGNSA. V was pared by 8 bases and J by 0 bases, with 13 bases between. The CDR3 region has the DNA TGTGCCAGCGCCCAGCGCAGGGACCAAGAGACCCAGTACTTC. Its translation: CASAQRRDQETQYF.